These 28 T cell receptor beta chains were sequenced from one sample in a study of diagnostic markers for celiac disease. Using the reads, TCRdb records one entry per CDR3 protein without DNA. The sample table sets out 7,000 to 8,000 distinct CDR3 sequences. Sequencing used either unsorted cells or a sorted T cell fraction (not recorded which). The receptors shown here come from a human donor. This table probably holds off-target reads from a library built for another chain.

CDR3 loop: CASSPGIEIQETQYF. The V call is TRBV5-4, the J call TRBJ2-5; TCRdb indicates TRBD1, and absent DNA this call remains unverified. This CDR3 has 15 amino acids. The germline gives CDR1 SGHNT, CDR2 YYREEE (reference sequence).

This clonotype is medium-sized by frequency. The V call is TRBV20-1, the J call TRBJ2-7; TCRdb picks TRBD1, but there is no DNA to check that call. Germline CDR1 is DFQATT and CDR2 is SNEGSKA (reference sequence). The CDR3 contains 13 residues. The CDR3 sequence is CSAPGQGNYEQYF.

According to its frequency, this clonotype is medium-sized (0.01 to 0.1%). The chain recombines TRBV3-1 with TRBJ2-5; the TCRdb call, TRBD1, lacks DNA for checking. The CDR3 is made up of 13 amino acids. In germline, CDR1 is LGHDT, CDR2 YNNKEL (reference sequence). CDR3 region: CASSRQPRETQYF.

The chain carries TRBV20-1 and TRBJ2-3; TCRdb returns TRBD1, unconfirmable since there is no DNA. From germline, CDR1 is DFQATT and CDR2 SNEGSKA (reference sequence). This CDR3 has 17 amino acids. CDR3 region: CSASQLTGGGFTDTQYF.

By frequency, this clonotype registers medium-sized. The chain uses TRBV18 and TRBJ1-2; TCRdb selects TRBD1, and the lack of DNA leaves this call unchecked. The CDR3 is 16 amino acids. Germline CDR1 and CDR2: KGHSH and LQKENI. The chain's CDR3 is CASSPGWGSFNYGYTF.

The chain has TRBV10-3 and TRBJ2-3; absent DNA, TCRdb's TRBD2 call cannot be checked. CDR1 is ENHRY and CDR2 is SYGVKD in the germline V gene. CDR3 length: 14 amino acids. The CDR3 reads CAISPGTVPDTQYF.

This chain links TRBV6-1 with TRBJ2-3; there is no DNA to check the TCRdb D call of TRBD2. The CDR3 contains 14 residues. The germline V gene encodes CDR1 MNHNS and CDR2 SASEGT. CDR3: CASRDTGPGDTQYF.

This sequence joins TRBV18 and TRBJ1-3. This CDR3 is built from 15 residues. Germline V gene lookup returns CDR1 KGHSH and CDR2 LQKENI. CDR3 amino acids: CASSPRAASGNTIYF.

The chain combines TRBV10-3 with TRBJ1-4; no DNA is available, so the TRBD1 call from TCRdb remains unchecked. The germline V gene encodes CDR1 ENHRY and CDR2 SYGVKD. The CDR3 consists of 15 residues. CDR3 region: CAISAGETLNEKLFF.

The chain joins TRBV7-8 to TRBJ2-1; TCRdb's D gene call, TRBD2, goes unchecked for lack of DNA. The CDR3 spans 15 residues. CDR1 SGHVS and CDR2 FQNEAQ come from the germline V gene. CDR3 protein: CASSWGTSGDNEQFF.

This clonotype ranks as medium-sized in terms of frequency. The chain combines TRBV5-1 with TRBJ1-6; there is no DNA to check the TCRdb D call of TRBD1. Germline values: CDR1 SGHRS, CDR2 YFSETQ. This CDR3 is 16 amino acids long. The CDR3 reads CASSLAGTYDNSPLHF. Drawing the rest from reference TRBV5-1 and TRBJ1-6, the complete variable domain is KAGVTQTPRYLIKTRGQQVTLSCSPISGHRSVSWYQQTPGQGLQFLFEYFSETQRNKGNFPGRFSGRQFSNSRSEMNVSTLELGDSALYLCASSLAGTYDNSPLHFGNGTRLTVT.

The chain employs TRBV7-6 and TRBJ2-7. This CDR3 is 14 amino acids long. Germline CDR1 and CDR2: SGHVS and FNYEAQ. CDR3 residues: CASSLAGRFYEQYF.

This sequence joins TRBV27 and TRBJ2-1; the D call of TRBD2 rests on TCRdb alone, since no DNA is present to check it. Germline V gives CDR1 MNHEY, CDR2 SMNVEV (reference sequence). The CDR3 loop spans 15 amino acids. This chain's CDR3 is CASTRLAGGDNEQFF.

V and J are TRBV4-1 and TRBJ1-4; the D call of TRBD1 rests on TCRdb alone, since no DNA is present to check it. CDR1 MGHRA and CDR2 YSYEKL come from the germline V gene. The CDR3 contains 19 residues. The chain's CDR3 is CASSQDQGSLGLFNEKLFF.

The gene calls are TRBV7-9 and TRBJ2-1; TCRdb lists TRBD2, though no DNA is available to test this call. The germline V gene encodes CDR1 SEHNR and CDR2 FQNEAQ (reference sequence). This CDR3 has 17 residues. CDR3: CASSLSSGGGGAGEQFF.

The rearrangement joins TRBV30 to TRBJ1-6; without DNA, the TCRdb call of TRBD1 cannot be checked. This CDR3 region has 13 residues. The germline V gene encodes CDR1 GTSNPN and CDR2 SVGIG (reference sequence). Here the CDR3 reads CACQTDLASPLHF.

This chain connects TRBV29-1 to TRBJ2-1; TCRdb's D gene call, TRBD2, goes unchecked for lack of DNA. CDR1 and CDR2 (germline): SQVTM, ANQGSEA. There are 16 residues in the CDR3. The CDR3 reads CSVESVGLAGVNEQFF.

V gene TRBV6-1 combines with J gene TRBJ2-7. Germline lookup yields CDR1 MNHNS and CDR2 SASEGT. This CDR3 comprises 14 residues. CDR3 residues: CASRVPGSSYEQYF.

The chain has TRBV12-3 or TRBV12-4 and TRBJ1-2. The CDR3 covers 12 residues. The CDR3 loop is CASSEGEGGYTF.

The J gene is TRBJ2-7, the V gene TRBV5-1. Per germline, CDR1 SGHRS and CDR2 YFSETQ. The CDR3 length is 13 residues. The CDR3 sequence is CASSGDKYYEQYF.

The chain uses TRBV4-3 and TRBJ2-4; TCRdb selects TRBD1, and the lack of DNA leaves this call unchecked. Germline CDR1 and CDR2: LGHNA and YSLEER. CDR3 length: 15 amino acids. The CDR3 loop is CASSQGGGDKNIQYF.

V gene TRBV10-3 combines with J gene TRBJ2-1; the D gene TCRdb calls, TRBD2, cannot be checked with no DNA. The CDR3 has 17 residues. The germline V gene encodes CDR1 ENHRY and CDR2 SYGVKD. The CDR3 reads CAISESASSGANNEQFF.

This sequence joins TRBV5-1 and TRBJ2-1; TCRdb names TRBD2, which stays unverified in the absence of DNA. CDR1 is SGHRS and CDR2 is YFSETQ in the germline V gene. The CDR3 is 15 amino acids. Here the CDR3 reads CASSFSASGNNEQFF.

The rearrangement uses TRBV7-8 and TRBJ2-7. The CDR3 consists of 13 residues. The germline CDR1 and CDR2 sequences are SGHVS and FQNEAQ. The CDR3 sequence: CASSSKGPYEQYF.

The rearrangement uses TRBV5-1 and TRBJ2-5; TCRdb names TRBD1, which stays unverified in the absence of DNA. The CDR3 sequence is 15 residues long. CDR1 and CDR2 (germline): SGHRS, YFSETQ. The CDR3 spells CASSPTGFGGETQYF.

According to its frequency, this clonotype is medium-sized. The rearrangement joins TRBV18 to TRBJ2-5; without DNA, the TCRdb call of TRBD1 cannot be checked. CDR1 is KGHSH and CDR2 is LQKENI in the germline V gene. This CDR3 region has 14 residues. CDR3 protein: CASSADGQRETQYF.

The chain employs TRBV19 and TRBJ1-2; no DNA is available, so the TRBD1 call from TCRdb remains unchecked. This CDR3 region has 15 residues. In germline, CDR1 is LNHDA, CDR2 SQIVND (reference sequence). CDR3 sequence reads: CASSIKGPDTYGYTF.

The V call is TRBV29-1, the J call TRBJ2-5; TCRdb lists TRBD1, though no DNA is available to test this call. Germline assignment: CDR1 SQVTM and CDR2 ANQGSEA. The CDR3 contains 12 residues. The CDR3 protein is CSALVSGETQYF.